The clone carrying this T cell receptor beta chain has just a few counts. The antigen is undetermined. Every isolated RNA sample was fully reverse transcribed, so sequencing captured expressed TCRB transcripts. TCRdb's table, derived via immunoSEQ multiplex PCR, lists solely in-frame clones and lacks some. The sample yields hundreds of thousands of clones, roughly a tenth seen once. The CDR3 has 14 amino acids. Germline CDR1 PRHDT, CDR2 FYEKMQ (reference sequence). Trimming took 5 bases from V and 0 from J, leaving 9 bases between them. The data are from a study of beta chain features in type 1 diabetes. Whole-study results and caveats: Type 1 diabetes patients showed a moderate but significant shortening of TCRB CDR3s in all four CD4+ subsets.

This chain links TRBV13 with TRBJ2-3, with D tentatively TRBD2 (5 bases). Specimen: naive CD4+ T cells from blood. This TCR was recovered from a man aged 30 to 45 with type 1 diabetes. The chain's CDR3 is CASSPTGSTDTQYF. The CDR3 DNA reads TGTGCCAGCAGCCCAACGGGGAGCACAGATACGCAGTATTTT.